This TCR beta chain stems from a study of response to subunit inactivated influenza vaccine. V gave up 1 base and J gave up 2 bases; unmatched junction bases: 10. The V gene's germline CDR1 is MDHEN and CDR2 SYDVKM. This CDR3 contains 17 residues. A single record per CDR3 protein comes from TCRdb applying MiXCR to the RT-PCR reads. The profile covers more than 500,000 distinct CDR3 sequences, with around 11% appearing a single time and 11% taken by the ten largest. These sequences were also reported in another study, on T cells expressing NK-cell markers. That publication notes: The cDNA for TCR beta came from 5'RACE template switching with UMIs.

Source: PBMCs from blood, taken on the day of vaccination. The source is a man aged 45-65 years who received an inactivated influenza vaccine. The rearrangement joins TRBV28 to TRBJ2-5; 7 bases map to TRBD1. The CDR3 spells CASSLSLRQGAQETQYF. Here the CDR3 DNA reads TGTGCCAGCAGTTTATCCCTACGACAGGGAGCTCAAGAGACCCAGTACTTC.